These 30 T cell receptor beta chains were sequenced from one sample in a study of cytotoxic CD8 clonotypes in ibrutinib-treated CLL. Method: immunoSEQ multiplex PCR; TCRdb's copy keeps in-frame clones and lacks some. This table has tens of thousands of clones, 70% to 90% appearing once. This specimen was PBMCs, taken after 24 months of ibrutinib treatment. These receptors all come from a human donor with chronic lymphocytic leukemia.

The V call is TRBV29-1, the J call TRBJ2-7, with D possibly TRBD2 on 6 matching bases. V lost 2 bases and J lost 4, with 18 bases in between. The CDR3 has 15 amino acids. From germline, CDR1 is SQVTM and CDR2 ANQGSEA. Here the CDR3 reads CSVEIAGSYGYEQYF. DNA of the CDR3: TGCAGCGTTGAAATCGCCGGGAGTTACGGTTACGAGCAGTACTTC.

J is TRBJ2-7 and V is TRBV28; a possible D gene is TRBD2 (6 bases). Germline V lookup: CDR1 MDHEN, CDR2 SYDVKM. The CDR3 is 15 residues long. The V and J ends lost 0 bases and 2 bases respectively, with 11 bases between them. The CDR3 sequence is CASSLWGGRAYEQYF. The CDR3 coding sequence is TGTGCCAGCAGTTTATGGGGGGGTCGAGCCTACGAGCAGTACTTC.

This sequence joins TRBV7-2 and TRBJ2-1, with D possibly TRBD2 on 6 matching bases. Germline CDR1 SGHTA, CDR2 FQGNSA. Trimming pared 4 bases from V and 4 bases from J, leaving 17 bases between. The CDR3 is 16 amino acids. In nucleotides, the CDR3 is TGTGCCAGCAGCTCGCATAGCGGAGAAAGGTACAATGAGCAGTTCTTC. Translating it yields CASSSHSGERYNEQFF.

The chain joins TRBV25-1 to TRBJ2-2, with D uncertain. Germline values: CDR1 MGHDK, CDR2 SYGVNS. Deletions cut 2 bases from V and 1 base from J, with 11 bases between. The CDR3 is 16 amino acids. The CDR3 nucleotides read TGTGCCAGCAGTGAAATGGGCAGAAAGAACACCGGGGAGCTGTTTTTT. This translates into CASSEMGRKNTGELFF.

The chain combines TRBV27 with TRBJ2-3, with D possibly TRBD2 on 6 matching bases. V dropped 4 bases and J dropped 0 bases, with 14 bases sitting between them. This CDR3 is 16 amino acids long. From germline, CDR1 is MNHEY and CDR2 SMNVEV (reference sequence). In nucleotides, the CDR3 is TGTGCCAGCAGTTATCTCGGCGGGGTTAGCACAGATACGCAGTATTTT. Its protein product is CASSYLGGVSTDTQYF.

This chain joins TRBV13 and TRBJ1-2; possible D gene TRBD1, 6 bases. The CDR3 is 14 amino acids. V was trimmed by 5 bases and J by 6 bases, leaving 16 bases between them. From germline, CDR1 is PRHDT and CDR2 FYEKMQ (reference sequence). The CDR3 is CASSLRTDLNGYTF. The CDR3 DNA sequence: TGTGCCAGCAGCCTCAGGACAGACCTAAATGGCTACACCTTC.

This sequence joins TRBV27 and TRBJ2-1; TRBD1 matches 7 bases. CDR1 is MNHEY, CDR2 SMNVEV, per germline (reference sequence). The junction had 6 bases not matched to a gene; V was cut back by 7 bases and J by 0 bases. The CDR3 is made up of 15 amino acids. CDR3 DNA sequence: TGTGCCAGCAAAGGGGGCGGAAGCTCCTACAATGAGCAGTTCTTC. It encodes CASKGGGSSYNEQFF.

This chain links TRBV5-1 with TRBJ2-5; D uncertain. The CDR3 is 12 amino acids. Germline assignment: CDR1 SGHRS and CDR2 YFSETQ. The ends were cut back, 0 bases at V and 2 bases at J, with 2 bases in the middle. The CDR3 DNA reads TGCGCCAGCAGCTTGGATCAAGAGACCCAGTACTTC. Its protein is CASSLDQETQYF.

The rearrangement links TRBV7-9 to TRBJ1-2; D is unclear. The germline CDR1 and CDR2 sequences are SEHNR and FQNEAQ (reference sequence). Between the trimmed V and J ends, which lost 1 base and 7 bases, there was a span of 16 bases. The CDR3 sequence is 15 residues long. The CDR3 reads CASSLGVTQWGGYTF. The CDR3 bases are TGTGCCAGCAGCTTAGGCGTTACTCAGTGGGGTGGCTACACCTTC.

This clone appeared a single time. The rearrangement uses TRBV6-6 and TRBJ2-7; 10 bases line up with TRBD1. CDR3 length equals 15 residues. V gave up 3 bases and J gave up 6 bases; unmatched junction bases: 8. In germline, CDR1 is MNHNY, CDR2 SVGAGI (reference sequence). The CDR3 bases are TGTGCCAGCAGTTATAAGCGACAGGGGGCCATCGAGCAGTACTTC. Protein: CASSYKRQGAIEQYF.

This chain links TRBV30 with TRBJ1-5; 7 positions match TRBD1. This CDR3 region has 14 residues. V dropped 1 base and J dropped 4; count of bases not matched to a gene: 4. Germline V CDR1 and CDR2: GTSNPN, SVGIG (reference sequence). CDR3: CAWSEGQINQPQHF. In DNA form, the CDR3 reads TGTGCCTGGAGTGAGGGACAGATTAATCAGCCCCAGCATTTT.

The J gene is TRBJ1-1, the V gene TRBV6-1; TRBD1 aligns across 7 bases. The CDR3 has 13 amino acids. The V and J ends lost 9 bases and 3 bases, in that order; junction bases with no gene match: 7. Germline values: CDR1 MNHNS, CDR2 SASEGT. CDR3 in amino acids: CASNRGGYTEAFF. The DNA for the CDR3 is TGTGCCAGTAACAGGGGAGGATACACTGAAGCTTTCTTT.

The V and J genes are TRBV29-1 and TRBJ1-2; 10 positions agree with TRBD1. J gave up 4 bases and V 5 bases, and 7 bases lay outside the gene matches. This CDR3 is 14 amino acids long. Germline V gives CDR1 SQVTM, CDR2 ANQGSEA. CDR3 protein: CSVPFRDRGYGYTF. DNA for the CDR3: TGCAGCGTTCCTTTCCGGGACAGGGGCTATGGCTACACCTTC.

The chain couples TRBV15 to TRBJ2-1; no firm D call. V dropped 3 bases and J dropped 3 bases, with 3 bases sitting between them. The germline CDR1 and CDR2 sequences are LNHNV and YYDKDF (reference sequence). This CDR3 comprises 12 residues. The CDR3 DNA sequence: TGTGCCACCAGCAGGAACTACAATGAGCAGTTCTTC. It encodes CATSRNYNEQFF.

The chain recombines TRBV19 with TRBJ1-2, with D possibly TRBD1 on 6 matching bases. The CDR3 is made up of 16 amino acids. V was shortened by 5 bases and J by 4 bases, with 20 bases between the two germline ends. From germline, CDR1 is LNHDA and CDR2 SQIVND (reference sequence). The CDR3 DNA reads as TGTGCCAGTAGTTTTACCGCTGACAGGACCCTCTATGGCTACACCTTC. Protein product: CASSFTADRTLYGYTF.

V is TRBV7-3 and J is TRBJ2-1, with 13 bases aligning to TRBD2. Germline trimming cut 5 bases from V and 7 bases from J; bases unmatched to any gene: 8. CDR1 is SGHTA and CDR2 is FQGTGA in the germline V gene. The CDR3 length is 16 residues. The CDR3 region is CASSPELAGGSNEQFF. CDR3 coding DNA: TGTGCCAGCAGCCCCGAACTAGCGGGAGGGAGTAATGAGCAGTTCTTC.

This chain's CDR3 is CASSLLGGSYEQYF. The CDR3 nucleotides are TGTGCCAGCAGCTTACTAGGGGGCTCCTACGAGCAGTACTTC. The genes are TRBV28 and TRBJ2-7; D perhaps matches TRBD1 (6 bases). Germline loops: CDR1 MDHEN, CDR2 SYDVKM. The CDR3 runs to 14 residues. Trimming removed 6 bases from V and 0 bases from J, with 12 bases in between.

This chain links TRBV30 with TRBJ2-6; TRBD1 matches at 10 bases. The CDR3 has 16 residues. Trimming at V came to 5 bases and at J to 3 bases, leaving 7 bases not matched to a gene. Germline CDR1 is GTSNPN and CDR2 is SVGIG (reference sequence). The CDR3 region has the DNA TGTGCCTGGTCTGGGGACAGGGGATTTGGGGCCAACGTCCTGACTTTC. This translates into CAWSGDRGFGANVLTF.

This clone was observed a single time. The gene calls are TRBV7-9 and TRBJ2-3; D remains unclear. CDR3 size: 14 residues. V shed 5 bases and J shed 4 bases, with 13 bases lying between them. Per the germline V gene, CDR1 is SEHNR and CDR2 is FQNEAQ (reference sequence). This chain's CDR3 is CASSADGSPDTQYF. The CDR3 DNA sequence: TGTGCCAGCAGCGCAGACGGGTCCCCAGATACGCAGTATTTT.

CDR3 DNA sequence: TGTGCCAGCAGTTACTCGTTGATAGCCAAAAACATTCAGTACTTC. This gives the protein CASSYSLIAKNIQYF. The chain is built from TRBV6-5 and TRBJ2-4; D gene uncertain. V lost 0 bases to trimming and J lost 0 bases, with 6 bases between them. Germline V gene data show CDR1 as MNHEY and CDR2 as SVGAGI. This CDR3 is built from 15 residues.

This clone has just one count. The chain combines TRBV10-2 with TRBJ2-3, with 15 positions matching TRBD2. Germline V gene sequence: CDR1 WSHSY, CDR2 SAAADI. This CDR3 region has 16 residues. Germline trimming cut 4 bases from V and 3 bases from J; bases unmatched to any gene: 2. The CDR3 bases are TGCGCCAGCAGTGGTGGGACTAGCGGGAGGACAGATACGCAGTATTTT. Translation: CASSGGTSGRTDTQYF.

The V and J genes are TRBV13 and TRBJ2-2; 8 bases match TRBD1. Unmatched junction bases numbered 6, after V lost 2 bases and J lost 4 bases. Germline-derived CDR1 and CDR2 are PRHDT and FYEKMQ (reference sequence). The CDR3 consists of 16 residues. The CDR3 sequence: CASSLPTGVGTGELFF. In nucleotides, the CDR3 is TGTGCCAGCAGCTTACCGACAGGGGTAGGCACCGGGGAGCTGTTTTTT. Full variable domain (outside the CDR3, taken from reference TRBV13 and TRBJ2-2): AAGVIQSPRHLIKEKRETATLKCYPIPRHDTVYWYQQGPGQDPQFLISFYEKMQSDKGSIPDRFSAQQFSDYHSELNMSSLELGDSALYFCASSLPTGVGTGELFFGEGSRLTVL.

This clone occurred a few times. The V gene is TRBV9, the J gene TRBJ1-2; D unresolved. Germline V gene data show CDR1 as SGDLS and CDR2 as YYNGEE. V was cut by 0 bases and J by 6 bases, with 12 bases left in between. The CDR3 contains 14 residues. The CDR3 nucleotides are TGTGCCAGCAGCGTAGGTCCAGGAATTGATGGCTACACCTTC. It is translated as CASSVGPGIDGYTF.

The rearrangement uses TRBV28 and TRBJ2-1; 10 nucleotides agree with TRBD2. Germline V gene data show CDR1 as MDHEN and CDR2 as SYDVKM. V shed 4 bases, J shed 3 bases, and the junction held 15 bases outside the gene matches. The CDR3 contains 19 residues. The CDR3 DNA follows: TGTGCCAGCAGTTCAGGGGGCCTAGCGGGAGCGCACTACTACAATGAGCAGTTCTTC. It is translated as CASSSGGLAGAHYYNEQFF.

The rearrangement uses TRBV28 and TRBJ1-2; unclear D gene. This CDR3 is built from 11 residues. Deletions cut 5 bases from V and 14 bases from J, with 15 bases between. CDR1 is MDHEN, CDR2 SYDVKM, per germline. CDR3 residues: CASSTSKRMTF. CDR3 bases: TGTGCCAGCAGTACCAGCAAAAGGATGACCTTC.

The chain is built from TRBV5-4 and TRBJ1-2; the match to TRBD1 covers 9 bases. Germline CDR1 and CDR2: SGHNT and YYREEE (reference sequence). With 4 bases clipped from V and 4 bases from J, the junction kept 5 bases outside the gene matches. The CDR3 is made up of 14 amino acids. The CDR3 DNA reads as TGTGCCAGCAGCCGGACAGGGGAAATCTATGGCTACACCTTC. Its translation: CASSRTGEIYGYTF.

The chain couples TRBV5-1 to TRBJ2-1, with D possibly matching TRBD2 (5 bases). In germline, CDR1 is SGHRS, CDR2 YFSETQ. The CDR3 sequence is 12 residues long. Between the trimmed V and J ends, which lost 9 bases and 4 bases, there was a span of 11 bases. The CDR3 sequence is CATKDSYNEQFF. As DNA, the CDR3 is TGCGCCACTAAGGACTCATACAATGAGCAGTTCTTC.

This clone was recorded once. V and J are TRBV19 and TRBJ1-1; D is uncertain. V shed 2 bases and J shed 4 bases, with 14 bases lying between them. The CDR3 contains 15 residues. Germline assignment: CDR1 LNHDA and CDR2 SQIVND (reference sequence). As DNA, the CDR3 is TGTGCCAGTAGTATATTACAGACATTTCGCACTGAAGCTTTCTTT. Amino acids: CASSILQTFRTEAFF.

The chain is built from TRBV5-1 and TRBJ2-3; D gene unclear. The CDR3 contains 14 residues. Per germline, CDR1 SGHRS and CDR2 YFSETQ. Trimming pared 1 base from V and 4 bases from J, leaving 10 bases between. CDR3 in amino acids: CASSLSPLPDTQYF. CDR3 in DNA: TGCGCCAGCAGCTTGAGTCCCCTCCCAGATACGCAGTATTTT.

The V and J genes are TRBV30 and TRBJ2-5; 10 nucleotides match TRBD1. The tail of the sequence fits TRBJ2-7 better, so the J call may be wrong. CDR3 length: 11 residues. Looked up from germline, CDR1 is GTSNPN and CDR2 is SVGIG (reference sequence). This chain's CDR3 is CAWGQGGEQYF. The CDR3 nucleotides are TGTGCCTGGGGACAGGGGGGCGAGCAGTACTTC.